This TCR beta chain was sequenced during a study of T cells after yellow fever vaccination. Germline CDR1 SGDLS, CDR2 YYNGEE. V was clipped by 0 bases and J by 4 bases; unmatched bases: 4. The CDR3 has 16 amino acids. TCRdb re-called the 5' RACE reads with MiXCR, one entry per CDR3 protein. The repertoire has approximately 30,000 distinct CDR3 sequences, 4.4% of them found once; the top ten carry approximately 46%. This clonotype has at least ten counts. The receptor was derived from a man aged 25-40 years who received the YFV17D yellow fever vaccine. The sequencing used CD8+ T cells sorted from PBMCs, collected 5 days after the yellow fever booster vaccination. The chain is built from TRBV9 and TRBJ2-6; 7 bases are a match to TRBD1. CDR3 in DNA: TGTGCCAGCAGCGTAGAGGGGGCGCTAGGGGCCAACGTCCTGACTTTC. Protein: CASSVEGALGANVLTF.